The clone carrying this T cell receptor (beta chain) has just a few counts. The data were obtained in a study of blood T cell repertoires in COVID-19. In the study overall: Whether acute or convalescent, the COVID-19 samples came from the United States, Italy and Spain.

CDR1 and CDR2 from the germline V gene are ENHRY and SYGVKD. Trimming removed 0 bases at V and 6 bases at J, with 15 bases between. The CDR3 runs to 15 residues. Sequenced by immunoSEQ multiplex PCR; TCRdb stores in-frame clones only, minus some. This sample has 150,000 to 200,000 clones, with around 86% found just once. This sequence joins TRBV10-3 and TRBJ2-7; weak D call: TRBD1 (5 bases). The sequenced sample consisted of peripheral blood. The sequence was collected from a woman aged 80 or over in a cohort sampled during active or convalescent COVID-19. CDR3 in DNA: TGTGCCATCAGTGAGTCGAACGACAGAACGGGCGAGCAGTACGTC. Translating gives CAISESNDRTGEQYV.